This T cell receptor (beta chain) was profiled in a study of blood T cell repertoires in COVID-19. In the study overall: The origin of the acute and convalescent COVID-19 samples was the United States, Italy and Spain.

In the original processing: Reference gene primer amplification in the assay estimated nucleated cell counts. Here immunoSEQ multiplex PCR was the method, and the copy in TCRdb shows in-frame clones only, minus some. That table is the source of V, J and clone size, and D and trimming were worked out from the DNA. The sample gives about 140,000 clones, 70% to 80% of which show up once; 4.5% is in the top ten. The CDR3 is 12 residues long. The V and J ends lost 5 bases and 14 bases respectively, with 16 bases between them. The chain recombines TRBV12-3 or TRBV12-4 with TRBJ2-1, with D possibly matching TRBD1 (6 bases). The source is a woman of 80 years or more with active or convalescent COVID-19. Sequenced material: peripheral blood. This CDR3 reads CASSLGSGEKFF. In nucleotides, the CDR3 is TGTGCCAGCAGTCTCGGTTCAGGGGAGAAGTTCTTC.